The 23 T cell receptor beta chains listed next were all sequenced from one sample in a study of cytomegalovirus exposure and HLA in healthy donors. The study ran its PCR with 60 Vbeta and 13 Jbeta primers. Method: immunoSEQ multiplex PCR; TCRdb's copy keeps in-frame clones and lacks some. There are roughly 130,000 clones in the sample; about 78% occur only once, and approximately 2.9% lies in the top ten. The sequenced sample was PBMCs. The receptor set was obtained from a human donor in good health.

The genes are TRBV6-5 and TRBJ2-3, with a tentative D call TRBD1 (5 bases). Trimming cost V 10 bases and J 3 bases, with 17 bases left between them. This CDR3 spans 14 amino acids. Germline values: CDR1 MNHEY, CDR2 SVGAGI. The CDR3 reads CATWSQGITDTQYF. The CDR3 coding sequence is TGTGCCACCTGGAGCCAGGGTATTACAGATACGCAGTATTTT.

This chain links TRBV5-1 with TRBJ2-5, with D possibly TRBD2 on 5 matching bases. There are 14 residues in the CDR3. Trimming removed 0 bases from V and 2 bases from J, with 8 bases in between. Germline loops: CDR1 SGHRS, CDR2 YFSETQ. The CDR3 loop reads CASSLGTSQETQYF. The CDR3 region has the DNA TGCGCCAGCAGCTTGGGGACTTCACAAGAGACCCAGTACTTC.

The DNA of the CDR3 is TGTGCCAGCAGTTACTCGGCAGGGATCAACTATGGCTACACCTTC. The encoded protein is CASSYSAGINYGYTF. The gene calls are TRBV6-5 and TRBJ1-2; possible D gene TRBD1, 5 bases. The CDR3 spans 15 residues. Germline lookup yields CDR1 MNHEY and CDR2 SVGAGI. V lost 0 bases, J lost 2 bases, and 10 bases lay in between.

This chain uses TRBV5-1 with TRBJ2-7, with TRBD1 identical over 8 bases. The germline CDR1 and CDR2 sequences are SGHRS and YFSETQ. The CDR3 is made up of 15 amino acids. V was clipped by 2 bases and J by 4 bases; unmatched bases: 8. CDR3 coding DNA: TGCGCCAGCAGCTTACGGACAGGGTCAGGGTACGAGCAGTACTTC. Amino acid sequence: CASSLRTGSGYEQYF.

This clone was detected a few times. CDR3: CAWSAGGGYTF. DNA of the CDR3: TGTGCCTGGAGTGCAGGGGGTGGCTACACCTTC. The chain employs TRBV30 and TRBJ1-2; 7 nucleotides agree with TRBD1. CDR3 length: 11 amino acids. Trimming removed 1 base from V and 7 bases from J; junction bases left unmatched: 0. Germline assignment: CDR1 GTSNPN and CDR2 SVGIG (reference sequence). Using reference TRBV30 and TRBJ1-2 for the parts outside the CDR3, the full variable domain is SQTIHQWPATLVQPVGSPLSLECTVEGTSNPNLYWYRQAAGRGLQLLFYSVGIGQISSEVPQNLSASRPQDRQFILSSKKLLLSDSGFYLCAWSAGGGYTFGSGTRLTVV.

The chain combines TRBV10-3 with TRBJ1-2; D unclear. Germline V gene lookup returns CDR1 ENHRY and CDR2 SYGVKD. Trimming shortened V by 4 bases and J by 6 bases, and 12 bases separated the two germline ends. This CDR3 has 13 amino acids. The CDR3 protein is CAISGATPHGYTF. The DNA for the CDR3 is TGTGCCATCAGTGGGGCCACCCCGCATGGCTACACCTTC.

The J gene is TRBJ2-3, the V gene TRBV7-2, with a weak D call TRBD2 (5 bases). The V end lost 0 bases, the J end lost 2 bases, and 21 bases lay between the germline ends. CDR3 length: 19 amino acids. Germline V gene sequence: CDR1 SGHTA, CDR2 FQGNSA. The CDR3 nucleotides read TGTGCCAGCAGCTTAGCGAGGGCTAGGGTGGTCCCGCCCACAGATACGCAGTATTTT. Its protein product is CASSLARARVVPPTDTQYF.

V is TRBV7-2 and J is TRBJ2-7; tentatively, D is TRBD1 (6 bases). CDR1 is SGHTA and CDR2 is FQGNSA in the germline V gene. The length of the CDR3 is 14 residues. The germline V and J ends were trimmed by 3 bases and 2 bases, with 11 bases remaining between them. CDR3 nucleotides: TGTGCCAGCAGCTTTACAGGACAGACCTACGAGCAGTACTTC. Its translation: CASSFTGQTYEQYF.

The chain links TRBV27 to TRBJ1-2, with D possibly TRBD1 on 6 matching bases. V lost 6 bases and J lost 6, with 11 bases in between. Germline V gene sequence: CDR1 MNHEY, CDR2 SMNVEV (reference sequence). CDR3 length equals 12 residues. The CDR3 DNA reads TGTGCCAGCAGCTTCAGGGGTGATGGCTACACCTTC. Its translation: CASSFRGDGYTF.

The rearrangement links TRBV30 to TRBJ2-7, with D perhaps TRBD2 (5 bases). Germline V gene data show CDR1 as GTSNPN and CDR2 as SVGIG (reference sequence). V lost 1 base and J lost 2, with 9 bases in between. The length of the CDR3 is 13 residues. Written as DNA, the CDR3 is TGTGCCTGGAGTGAGCGGTTAGCCTACGAGCAGTACTTC. Its protein is CAWSERLAYEQYF.

This clone was observed a single time. The V gene is TRBV5-4, the J gene TRBJ1-4; no clear D. CDR3 length: 14 amino acids. CDR1 and CDR2 (germline): SGHNT, YYREEE (reference sequence). V was clipped by 2 bases and J by 4 bases, with 9 bases between them. In nucleotides, the CDR3 is TGTGCCAGCAGCTTTCTAGGTTTTAATGAAAAACTGTTTTTT. This translates into CASSFLGFNEKLFF.

DNA of the CDR3: TGTGCCAGCAGTTACTCGGCAGGGCCGTCTACCGGGCAGTACTTC. Protein: CASSYSAGPSTGQYF. This chain links TRBV6-6 with TRBJ2-7; weak D call: TRBD1 (5 bases). Trimming stripped 0 bases from V and 9 bases from J, with 18 bases between. CDR1 is MNHNY, CDR2 SVGAGI, per germline (reference sequence). The CDR3 loop spans 15 amino acids.

This clone showed up just a few times. The rearrangement links TRBV5-1 to TRBJ1-1; 9 nucleotides align to TRBD1. The CDR3 is 16 residues long. V trimming: 4 bases; J trimming: 3 bases; junction bases outside the gene matches: 10. CDR1 and CDR2 from the germline V gene are SGHRS and YFSETQ. The CDR3 loop reads CASSLGTGRGDTEAFF. Here the CDR3 DNA reads TGCGCCAGCAGCCTGGGGACAGGGAGGGGGGACACTGAAGCTTTCTTT.

The chain uses TRBV18 and TRBJ1-5, with D hard to call. This CDR3 has 14 amino acids. CDR1 and CDR2 (germline): KGHSH, LQKENI. The V end was cut by 2 bases, the J end by 5 bases, with 10 bases between. CDR3 region: CASSPSGGDQPQHF. The CDR3 coding sequence is TGTGCCAGCTCACCATCGGGCGGGGATCAGCCCCAGCATTTT.

The V call is TRBV4-1, the J call TRBJ2-3, with 12 bases matching TRBD2. Germline V gene sequence: CDR1 MGHRA, CDR2 YSYEKL. The CDR3 extends over 19 amino acids. V lost 0 bases and J lost 4; bases outside the gene matches: 11. In DNA, the CDR3 is TGCGCCAGCAGCCAAGATCTGGCTAGCGGGGGGGCCGTGGCAGATACGCAGTATTTT. It yields the protein CASSQDLASGGAVADTQYF.

This chain joins TRBV4-3 and TRBJ2-5; 9 nucleotides agree with TRBD2. Germline CDR1 reads LGHNA; CDR2 reads YSLEER. The junction had 6 bases not matched to a gene; V was cut back by 0 bases and J by 4 bases. This CDR3 spans 16 amino acids. For the CDR3, the DNA is TGCGCCAGCAGCCAAGAACTCGTAGCGGGAGTAGAGACCCAGTACTTC. Translation: CASSQELVAGVETQYF.

The chain joins TRBV18 to TRBJ1-5, with TRBD1 matching over 7 bases. The CDR3 covers 13 residues. Germline V gene sequence: CDR1 KGHSH, CDR2 LQKENI. Losses at the gene ends were 8 bases for V and 5 bases for J; bases not matched to a gene: 6. DNA of the CDR3: TGTGCCAGCACCTGGGACAGCTATCAGCCCCAGCATTTT. The encoded protein is CASTWDSYQPQHF.

Only a few counts were recorded for this clone. This rearrangement joins TRBV4-2 to TRBJ1-1; TRBD1 is a possible D gene (6 bases). The length of the CDR3 is 15 residues. Looked up from germline, CDR1 is LGHNA and CDR2 is YNFKEQ. The germline V and J ends were trimmed by 1 base and 5 bases, with 14 bases remaining between them. CDR3: CASSQVGGGWTEAFF. The CDR3 coding sequence is TGTGCCAGCAGCCAAGTTGGGGGCGGGTGGACTGAAGCTTTCTTT.

J is TRBJ2-1 and V is TRBV9; possibly TRBD2 for D (6 bases). V gave up 0 bases and J gave up 12 bases, with 22 bases separating them. Looked up from germline, CDR1 is SGDLS and CDR2 is YYNGEE. The CDR3 is 16 amino acids. The CDR3 loop is CASSVETSRIPKGQFF. The CDR3, as DNA: TGTGCCAGCAGCGTAGAAACTAGCCGGATTCCAAAGGGGCAGTTCTTC.

The chain links TRBV7-3 to TRBJ2-3; D is uncertain. V lost 4 bases to trimming and J lost 4 bases, with 15 bases between them. CDR1 is SGHTA, CDR2 FQGTGA, per germline. This CDR3 has 15 amino acids. The CDR3 sequence: CASSSTGSRADTQYF. The CDR3 region has the DNA TGTGCCAGCAGCTCTACCGGGTCCCGGGCAGATACGCAGTATTTT.

CDR3 sequence: CAWSVLRPTRPNDVQFF. The CDR3 DNA follows: TGTGCCTGGAGTGTACTTCGTCCTACGCGTCCCAATGATGTGCAGTTCTTC. The J gene is TRBJ2-1, the V gene TRBV30; D unresolved. The V gene's germline CDR1 is GTSNPN and CDR2 SVGIG (reference sequence). Between the trimmed V and J ends, which lost 0 bases and 12 bases, there was a span of 27 bases. This CDR3 is 17 amino acids long. Full variable domain (missing parts from reference TRBV30 and TRBJ2-1): SQTIHQWPATLVQPVGSPLSLECTVEGTSNPNLYWYRQAAGRGLQLLFYSVGIGQISSEVPQNLSASRPQDRQFILSSKKLLLSDSGFYLCAWSVLRPTRPNDVQFFGPGTRLTVL.

The V call is TRBV11-2, the J call TRBJ2-7, with TRBD2 matching 10 bases. Germline V gives CDR1 SGHAT, CDR2 FQNNGV. The CDR3 loop spans 18 amino acids. V shed 6 bases and J 2 bases; nucleotides not matched to a gene: 16. The CDR3: CASSLRPGVAGGAYEQYF. CDR3 in DNA: TGTGCCAGCAGTCTACGTCCAGGGGTAGCGGGGGGAGCCTACGAGCAGTACTTC.

This chain joins TRBV5-1 and TRBJ2-7, with 12 bases matching TRBD2. CDR1 is SGHRS and CDR2 is YFSETQ in the germline V gene. V was clipped by 0 bases and J by 4 bases; unmatched bases: 2. This CDR3 has 15 amino acids. The DNA of the CDR3 is TGCGCCAGCAGCTTGGGAACTAGCGGGAGGTACGAGCAGTACTTC. Translation: CASSLGTSGRYEQYF.